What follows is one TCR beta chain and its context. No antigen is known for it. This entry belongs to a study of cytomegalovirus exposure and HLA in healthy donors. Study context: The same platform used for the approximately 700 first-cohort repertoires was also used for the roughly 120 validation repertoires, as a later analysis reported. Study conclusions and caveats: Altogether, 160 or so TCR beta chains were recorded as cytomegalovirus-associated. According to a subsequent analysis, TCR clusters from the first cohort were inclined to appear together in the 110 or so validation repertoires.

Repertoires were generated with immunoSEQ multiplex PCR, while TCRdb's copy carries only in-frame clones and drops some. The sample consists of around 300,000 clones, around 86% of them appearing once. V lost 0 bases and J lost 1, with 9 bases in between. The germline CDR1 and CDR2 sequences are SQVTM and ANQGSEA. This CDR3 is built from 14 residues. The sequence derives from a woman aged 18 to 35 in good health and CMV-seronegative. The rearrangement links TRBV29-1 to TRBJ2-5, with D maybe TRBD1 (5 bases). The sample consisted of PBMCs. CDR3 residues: CSVEDRGSQETQYF. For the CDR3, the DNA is TGCAGCGTTGAAGATAGGGGCAGCCAAGAGACCCAGTACTTC.